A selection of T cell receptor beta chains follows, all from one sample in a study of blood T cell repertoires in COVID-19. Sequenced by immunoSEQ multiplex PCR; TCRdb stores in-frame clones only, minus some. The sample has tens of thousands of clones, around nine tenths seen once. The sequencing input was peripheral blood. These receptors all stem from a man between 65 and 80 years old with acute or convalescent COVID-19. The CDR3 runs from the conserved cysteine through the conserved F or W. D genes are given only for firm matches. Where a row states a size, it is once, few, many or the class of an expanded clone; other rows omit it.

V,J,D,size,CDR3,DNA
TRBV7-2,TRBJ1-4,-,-,CASSLRPRGNEKLFF,TGTGCCAGCAGCTTACGTCCCAGGGGCAATGAAAAACTGTTTTTT
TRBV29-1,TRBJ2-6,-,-,CSVEETGLVWDSGANVLTF,TGCAGCGTTGAAGAAACAGGGTTGGTCTGGGATTCTGGGGCCAACGTCCTGACTTTC
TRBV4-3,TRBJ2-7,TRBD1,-,CASSPGQGAYEQYF,TGCGCCAGCAGCCCGGGACAGGGGGCCTACGAGCAGTACTTC
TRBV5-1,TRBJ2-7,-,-,CASSFGEPYEQYF,TGCGCCAGCAGCTTTGGGGAGCCCTACGAGCAGTACTTC
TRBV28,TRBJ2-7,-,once,CASSSGRAYEQYF,TGTGCCAGCAGTTCCGGTCGGGCCTACGAGCAGTACTTC
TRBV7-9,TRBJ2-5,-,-,CASSFRGAGPQETQYF,TGTGCCAGCAGCTTCAGGGGGGCCGGTCCCCAAGAGACCCAGTACTTC
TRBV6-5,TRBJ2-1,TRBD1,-,CATTGNYNEQFF,TGTGCGACGACAGGGAACTACAATGAGCAGTTCTTC
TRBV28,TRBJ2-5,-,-,CASTSPSGMKEIQYF,TGTGCCAGCACCTCCCCAAGCGGCATGAAAGAGATCCAGTACTTC
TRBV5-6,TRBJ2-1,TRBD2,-,CASSQSRRGELEQFF,TGTGCCAGCAGCCAATCCAGGCGGGGGGAACTAGAGCAGTTCTTC
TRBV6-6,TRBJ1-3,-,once,CASKKGQTSGNTIYF,TGTGCCAGCAAGAAAGGACAGACCTCTGGAAACACCATATATTTT
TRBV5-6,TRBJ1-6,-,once,CASSSLSLFNSPLHF,TGTGCCAGCAGCTCCCTCAGTCTCTTTAATTCACCCCTCCACTTT
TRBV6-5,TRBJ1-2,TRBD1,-,CASSYSTARGGYTF,TGTGCCAGCAGTTACTCGACGGCCAGGGGGGGCTACACCTTC
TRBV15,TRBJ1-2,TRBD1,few,CATSTRTGEGIYGYTF,TGTGCCACCAGCACGCGGACAGGGGAAGGGATCTATGGCTACACCTTC
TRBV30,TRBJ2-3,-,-,CAWTLNTQYF,TGTGCCTGGACACTGAATACGCAGTATTTT
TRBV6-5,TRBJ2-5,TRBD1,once,CASTRDSQETQYF,TGTGCCAGCACTAGGGACAGCCAAGAGACCCAGTACTTC
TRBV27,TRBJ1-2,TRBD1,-,CASSTRQGGNYGYTF,TGTGCCAGCAGTACACGACAGGGGGGCAACTATGGCTACACCTTC
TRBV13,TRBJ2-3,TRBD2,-,CASSQPGAGGPLSDTQYF,TGTGCCAGCAGCCAGCCCGGGGCGGGGGGCCCATTATCAGATACGCAGTATTTT
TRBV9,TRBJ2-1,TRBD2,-,CASSIMGSGGANEQFF,TGTGCCAGCAGCATAATGGGTAGCGGGGGGGCAAATGAGCAGTTCTTC
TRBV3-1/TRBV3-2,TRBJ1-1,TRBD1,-,CASSQVRRQGARGNTEAFF,TGTGCCAGCAGCCAAGTCAGGAGACAGGGGGCGCGAGGGAACACTGAAGCTTTCTTT
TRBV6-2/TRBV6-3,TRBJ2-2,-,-,CASSPGLVVTGELFF,TGTGCCAGCAGCCCGGGGCTAGTAGTCACCGGGGAGCTGTTTTTT
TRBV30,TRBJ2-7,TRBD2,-,CAWTPGLAGTSYEQYF,TGTGCCTGGACCCCGGGACTAGCGGGCACCTCCTACGAGCAGTACTTC
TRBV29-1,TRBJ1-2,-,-,CSVEATQDNYGYTF,TGCAGCGTTGAAGCCACCCAGGATAACTATGGCTACACCTTC
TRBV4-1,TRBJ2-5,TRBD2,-,CASSQGTTSRGETQYF,TGCGCCAGCAGCCAGGGGACTACCTCCCGGGGAGAGACCCAGTACTTC
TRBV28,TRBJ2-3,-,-,CASRDSSTDTQYF,TGTGCCAGCAGGGACAGTAGCACAGATACGCAGTATTTT
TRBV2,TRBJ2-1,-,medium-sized,CASSEVGTIYNEQFF,TGTGCCAGCAGTGAAGTTGGGACAATCTACAATGAGCAGTTCTTC
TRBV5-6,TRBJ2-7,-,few,CASSAELYSYEQYF,TGTGCCAGCAGCGCGGAGTTATACTCCTACGAGCAGTACTTC
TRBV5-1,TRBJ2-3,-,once,CASSFLAGSTDTQYF,TGCGCCAGCAGCTTCCTCGCGGGGTCCACAGATACGCAGTATTTT
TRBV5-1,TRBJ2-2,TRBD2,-,CASTTSGGPGELFF,TGCGCCAGCACCACGAGCGGGGGCCCCGGGGAGCTGTTTTTT
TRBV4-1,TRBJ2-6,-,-,CASSQVSVNAVSGANVLTF,TGCGCCAGCAGCCAAGTAAGCGTAAACGCGGTCTCTGGGGCCAACGTCCTGACTTTC
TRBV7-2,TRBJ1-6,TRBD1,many,CASSLHGTGNSPLHF,TGTGCCAGCAGCTTACACGGGACAGGGAATTCACCCCTCCACTTT
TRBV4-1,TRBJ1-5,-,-,CASSQVGGDQPQHF,TGCGCCAGCAGCCAAGTCGGGGGTGATCAGCCCCAGCATTTT
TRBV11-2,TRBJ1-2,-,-,CASSLIKGDYYGYTF,TGTGCCAGCAGCCTAATAAAAGGGGATTACTATGGCTACACCTTC
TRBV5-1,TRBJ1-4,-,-,CASSLPQGLGKEKLFF,TGCGCCAGCAGCTTGCCCCAGGGCCTAGGAAAGGAAAAACTGTTTTTT
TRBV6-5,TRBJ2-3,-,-,CATRRRGGSTDTQYF,TGTGCCACCCGCCGGAGGGGGGGAAGCACAGATACGCAGTATTTT
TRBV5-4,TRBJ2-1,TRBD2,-,CASSPTIAGGGEQFF,TGTGCCAGCAGCCCTACCATAGCGGGGGGTGGGGAGCAGTTCTTC
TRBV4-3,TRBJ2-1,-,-,CASSQGRVGSYNEQFF,TGCGCCAGCAGCCAAGGGAGGGTAGGTTCCTACAATGAGCAGTTCTTC
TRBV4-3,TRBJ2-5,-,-,CASSQDRQWEQTQYF,TGCGCCAGCAGCCAAGACAGACAGTGGGAACAGACCCAGTACTTC
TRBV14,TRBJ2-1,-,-,CASSQDWRGPYNEQFF,TGTGCCAGCAGCCAAGATTGGAGGGGACCATACAATGAGCAGTTCTTC
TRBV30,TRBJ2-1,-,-,CAWSRRDSYNEQFF,TGTGCCTGGAGTCGGCGGGACTCTTACAATGAGCAGTTCTTC
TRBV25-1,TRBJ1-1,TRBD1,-,CASRTGGNTEAFF,TGTGCCAGCAGGACAGGGGGTAACACTGAAGCTTTCTTT
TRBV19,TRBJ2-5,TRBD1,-,CASSEGLTGGRETQYF,TGTGCCAGTAGTGAAGGACTAACAGGGGGCAGGGAGACCCAGTACTTC
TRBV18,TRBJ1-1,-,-,CASSPLDSVAPTEAFF,TGTGCCAGCTCACCCCTTGACAGCGTAGCCCCTACTGAAGCTTTCTTT
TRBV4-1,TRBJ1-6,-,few,CASSQDWGSLHF,TGCGCCAGCAGCCAAGACTGGGGCTCCCTCCACTTT
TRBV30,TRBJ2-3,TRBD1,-,CAWSVQGGVAQYF,TGTGCCTGGAGTGTACAAGGGGGCGTAGCGCAGTATTTT
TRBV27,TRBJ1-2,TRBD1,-,CASSFRQGSPYGYTF,TGTGCCAGCAGTTTTAGACAGGGGAGCCCCTATGGCTACACCTTC
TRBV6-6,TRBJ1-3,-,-,CASSFRRGRKHHIF,TGTGCCAGCAGTTTCCGCAGGGGACGGAAACACCATATATTT
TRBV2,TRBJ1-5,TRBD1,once,CASSGDRTYSNQPQHF,TGTGCCAGCAGTGGGGACAGGACTTATAGCAATCAGCCCCAGCATTTT
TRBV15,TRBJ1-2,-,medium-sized,CATSRDVRYGYTF,TGTGCCACCAGCAGAGATGTCCGTTATGGCTACACCTTC
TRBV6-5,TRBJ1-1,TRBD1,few,CASSLGQHTEAFF,TGTGCCAGCAGTTTGGGACAGCACACTGAAGCTTTCTTT
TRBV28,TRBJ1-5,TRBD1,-,CASSTTGQGLFQPQHF,TGTGCCAGCAGCACCACGGGACAGGGCCTTTTTCAGCCCCAGCATTTT
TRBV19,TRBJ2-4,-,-,CASSIAGVLNIQYF,TGTGCCAGTAGTATAGCAGGGGTTCTTAACATTCAGTACTTC
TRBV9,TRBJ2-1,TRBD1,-,CASSVSGGQGSYNEQFF,TGTGCCAGCAGCGTATCCGGTGGACAGGGATCCTACAATGAGCAGTTCTTC